The 14 T cell receptor beta chains listed next were all sequenced from one sample in a study of blood T cells in healthy people across ages. The authors ran a second PCR of about 7 to 11 cycles using a sample-barcoded 5' primer and a J-beta primer mix. From the 5' RACE reads, TCRdb called clonotypes with MiXCR, one entry per CDR3 protein. Altogether approximately 1,000,000 distinct CDR3 sequences are present, 35% to 55% being singletons, with the ten largest covering approximately 17%. Sample: blood. These receptors all stem from a woman in her fifties or sixties in good health.

This rearrangement joins TRBV3-1 to TRBJ2-7, with D tentatively TRBD1 (5 bases). The CDR3 covers 12 residues. Germline V gene data show CDR1 as LGHDT and CDR2 as YNNKEL (reference sequence). Deletions cut 5 bases from V and 5 bases from J, with 10 bases between. CDR3 coding DNA: TGTGCCAGCAGCTCAGGGAACCACGAGCAGTACTTC. Translated: CASSSGNHEQYF.

The chain is built from TRBV12-3 or TRBV12-4 and TRBJ2-2; D is unclear. The V end lost 10 bases, the J end lost 1 base, and 13 bases lay between the germline ends. This CDR3 spans 14 amino acids. DNA for the CDR3: TGTGCCACCCGTTGGCACCTGAACACCGGGGAGCTGTTTTTT. Protein sequence: CATRWHLNTGELFF.

This sequence joins TRBV15 and TRBJ2-1; 7 positions match TRBD2. V was pared by 0 bases and J by 10 bases, with 9 bases of the junction left unmatched. The length of the CDR3 is 15 residues. From germline, CDR1 is LNHNV and CDR2 YYDKDF (reference sequence). CDR3 DNA sequence: TGTGCCACCAGCAGAGAGCTAGCGGAAACTTTCGAGCAGTTCTTC. This gives the protein CATSRELAETFEQFF.

The chain links TRBV3-1 to TRBJ2-4, with 8 bases aligning to TRBD1. With the DNA end fitting TRBJ2-7 better, the J assignment may be wrong. Germline values: CDR1 LGHDT, CDR2 YNNKEL (reference sequence). The CDR3 runs to 14 residues. CDR3 bases: TGTGCCAGCAGCCGGGGGACAGGAGTGGCCGAGCAGTACTTC. Encoded protein: CASSRGTGVAEQYF.

This clonotype was detected only a few times. This chain uses TRBV7-9 with TRBJ2-1; unclear D gene. The CDR3 has 16 amino acids. With 1 base removed from V and 1 base from J, the gap between germline ends came to 11 bases. Germline V gene sequence: CDR1 SEHNR, CDR2 FQNEAQ (reference sequence). The CDR3 DNA follows: TGTGCCAGCAGCTTAGGTGGGATGGGGTCCTACAATGAGCAGTTCTTC. This encodes CASSLGGMGSYNEQFF.

In this sample, this clonotype turned up once. The V and J genes are TRBV11-1 and TRBJ2-1, with D possibly matching TRBD2 (6 bases). V gave up 1 base and J gave up 4 bases, with 17 bases separating them. The CDR3 is made up of 17 amino acids. Germline V gene data show CDR1 as SGHAT and CDR2 as FQDESV (reference sequence). In nucleotides, the CDR3 is TGTGCCAGCAGCTTAGAACGGGGGAGTCATGGGTACAATGAGCAGTTCTTC. This encodes CASSLERGSHGYNEQFF. The complete variable domain, with remaining parts taken from reference TRBV11-1 and TRBJ2-1, reads EAEVAQSPRYKITEKSQAVAFWCDPISGHATLYWYRQILGQGPELLVQFQDESVVDDSQLPKDRFSAERLKGVDSTLKIQPAELGDSAMYLCASSLERGSHGYNEQFFGPGTRLTVL.

This clonotype was found a few times. The V gene is TRBV12-3 or TRBV12-4, the J gene TRBJ2-5; D is unresolved. The CDR3 runs to 13 residues. V was trimmed by 7 bases and J by 0 bases, leaving 9 bases between them. The CDR3 sequence: CASILGNQETQYF. For the CDR3, the DNA is TGTGCCAGCATCTTGGGGAACCAAGAGACCCAGTACTTC.

Only a few counts were recorded for this clonotype. The chain links TRBV6-2 or TRBV6-3 to TRBJ2-5; 15 nucleotides agree with TRBD2. This CDR3 is built from 17 residues. Per germline, CDR1 MNHEY and CDR2 SVGEGT. J was trimmed by 5 bases and V by 5 bases; bases with no gene match: 9. The CDR3 reads CASSRDGLAGGGETQYF. The CDR3 DNA follows: TGTGCCAGCAGTAGGGACGGACTAGCGGGAGGGGGTGAGACCCAGTACTTC.

This clonotype was recorded only once. The V gene is TRBV11-2, the J gene TRBJ2-3; the match to TRBD1 covers 9 bases. The germline gives CDR1 SGHAT, CDR2 FQNNGV. The CDR3 is 16 amino acids. V shed 6 bases and J 2 bases; nucleotides not matched to a gene: 9. CDR3 sequence (DNA): TGTGCCAGCAGTACCGACAGGGGGAGGGACACAGATACGCAGTATTTT. This encodes CASSTDRGRDTDTQYF.

There are a few counts of this clonotype. V is TRBV7-9 and J is TRBJ1-2; 7 positions agree with TRBD1. This CDR3 comprises 14 residues. Trimming took 4 bases from V and 1 from J; bases not matched to a gene: 3. Germline CDR1 is SEHNR and CDR2 is FQNEAQ (reference sequence). In DNA form, the CDR3 reads TGTGCCAGCAGCTCCGGGACAGATAACTATGGCTACACCTTC. Protein sequence: CASSSGTDNYGYTF.

This chain uses TRBV27 with TRBJ2-1; perhaps TRBD2 as D (6 bases). Trimming cost V 4 bases and J 8 bases, with 21 bases left between them. The CDR3 has 16 residues. In germline, CDR1 is MNHEY, CDR2 SMNVEV (reference sequence). This CDR3 is CASSSSQRVGRYEQFF. CDR3 in DNA: TGTGCCAGCAGTTCCTCACAGCGGGTTGGGAGGTATGAGCAGTTCTTC.

This clonotype was detected a few times. The gene calls are TRBV25-1 and TRBJ2-7; D possibly uses TRBD1 or TRBD2 (5 bases each). Germline V gene data show CDR1 as MGHDK and CDR2 as SYGVNS. This CDR3 comprises 15 residues. Between the trimmed V and J ends, which lost 3 bases and 3 bases, there was a span of 15 bases. The CDR3 coding sequence is TGTGCCAGCAGTGAGCCTCCTGAGAGGGGCTACGAGCAGTACTTC. Its translation: CASSEPPERGYEQYF.

This chain connects TRBV6-5 to TRBJ1-6, with 8 bases aligning to TRBD1. Germline CDR1 reads MNHEY; CDR2 reads SVGAGI. The CDR3 spans 17 residues. J gave up 6 bases and V 0 bases, and 7 bases lay outside the gene matches. The CDR3 nucleotides read TGTGCCAGCAGTTACTCAGAGGGCAGGGGGCTTAATTCACCCCTCCACTTT. Encoded protein: CASSYSEGRGLNSPLHF.

This clonotype turned up a few times. This chain links TRBV2 with TRBJ2-7; 13 bases fit TRBD2. Germline lookup yields CDR1 SNHLY and CDR2 FYNNEI. This CDR3 has 17 amino acids. V shed 5 bases, J shed 5 bases, and the junction held 12 bases outside the gene matches. CDR3 in DNA: TGTGCCAGCAGTCCAAGGCTCCGGACTAGCGGGAGCCACGAGCAGTACTTC. Its translation: CASSPRLRTSGSHEQYF.